The text below deals with one TCR beta chain. The data were obtained in a study of CD8 T cells in Susac syndrome. This CDR3 is 15 amino acids long. Losses at the gene ends were 1 base for V and 6 bases for J; bases not matched to a gene: 3. Germline loops: CDR1 LGHDT, CDR2 YNNKEL (reference sequence). RNA amounts of about 0.5 to 1 ug underwent reverse transcription with random hexamers. Via MiXCR, TCRdb re-called the immunoSEQ multiplex PCR reads, giving one row per CDR3 protein. The sample lists roughly 120,000 distinct CDR3 sequences; 85% to 95% were seen once. The receptor's source is a human donor with multiple sclerosis. The sample consisted of CD8+ T cells from PBMCs. The chain joins TRBV3-1 to TRBJ2-1, with 10 bases aligning to TRBD2. The CDR3 DNA sequence: TGTGCCAGCAGCCAAGGTAGCGGGAGGACCAATGAGCAGTTCTTC. Protein: CASSQGSGRTNEQFF.